Listed below are T cell receptor beta chains from one sample, sequenced in a study of Graves' ophthalmopathy and Graves' hyperthyroidism. TCRdb reprocessed the multiplex PCR reads via MiXCR and lists one record per CDR3 protein. This sample carries some 370,000 distinct CDR3 sequences, 17% of them seen once, and the ten largest clones take roughly 2.3%. The sequenced material came from peripheral blood. The receptors were sampled from an adult woman with stable Graves' hyperthyroidism. Both conserved end residues are part of each CDR3. The order of the fields is clone size, J gene, D gene, V gene, CDR3 protein, CDR3 DNA. D genes are given only for firm matches. Only part of the rows carry a size: once, few, many, or a class if the clone is expanded.

many	TRBJ2-5	.	TRBV27	CASSLSGGGLETQYF	TGTGCCAGCAGTTTATCGGGAGGGGGGCTGGAGACCCAGTACTTC
many	TRBJ2-7	.	TRBV15	CATSRDRQEIYEQYF	TGTGCCACCAGCAGAGATAGACAGGAGATATACGAGCAGTACTTC
many	TRBJ1-1	.	TRBV20-1	CSPHKGVDTEAFF	TGCAGTCCACATAAGGGGGTGGACACTGAAGCTTTCTTT
few	TRBJ2-7	.	TRBV5-1	CASSNRAGEQYF	TGCGCCAGCAGCAATCGTGCGGGAGAGCAGTACTTC
many	TRBJ1-5	TRBD1	TRBV2	CASSEQGGLNQPQHF	TGTGCCAGCAGTGAACAGGGGGGACTCAATCAGCCCCAGCATTTT
many	TRBJ1-3	TRBD1	TRBV15	CATSRDLGAGTGGRGNTIYF	TGTGCCACCAGCAGAGATTTGGGGGCCGGGACAGGGGGCCGTGGAAACACCATATATTTT
.	TRBJ2-7	TRBD1	TRBV6-2/TRBV6-3	CASSFQGVAAYEQYF	TGTGCCAGCAGCTTTCAGGGGGTGGCGGCCTACGAGCAGTACTTC
few	TRBJ2-7	.	TRBV6-2/TRBV6-3	CASIDATGERAREQYF	TGTGCCAGCATTGATGCAACAGGAGAGAGGGCGAGGGAGCAGTACTTC
many	TRBJ1-5	.	TRBV5-1	CASSPSTDLQPQHF	TGCGCCAGCAGCCCGTCGACAGATCTTCAGCCCCAGCATTTT
many	TRBJ2-5	TRBD2	TRBV28	CASSPGLAGGQETQYF	TGTGCCAGCAGTCCAGGACTAGCGGGAGGGCAAGAGACCCAGTACTTC
many	TRBJ2-7	.	TRBV9	CASSVGPTIIYEQYF	TGTGCCAGCAGCGTAGGCCCAACGATCATATACGAGCAGTACTTC
many	TRBJ1-3	.	TRBV7-2	CASSYQGRGNTIYF	TGTGCCAGCAGCTATCAGGGGCGTGGAAACACCATATATTTT
many	TRBJ1-6	TRBD1	TRBV12-3/TRBV12-4	CASQIGTGNNSPLHF	TGTGCCAGCCAAATCGGGACAGGGAATAATTCACCCCTCCACTTT
many	TRBJ1-1	.	TRBV7-2	CASSYDTLEAFF	TGTGCCAGCAGCTATGACACCCTTGAAGCTTTCTTT
many	TRBJ1-5	TRBD1	TRBV28	CASSYTGALGQPQHF	TGTGCCAGCAGTTACACAGGGGCCCTAGGTCAGCCCCAGCATTTT
.	TRBJ1-5	.	TRBV20-1	CSAWDRNSNQPQHF	TGCAGTGCTTGGGACCGGAATAGCAATCAGCCCCAGCATTTT
many	TRBJ1-1	.	TRBV20-1	CSASLGGGRTEAFF	TGCAGTGCTAGTCTCGGCGGGGGGCGCACTGAAGCTTTCTTT
many	TRBJ1-1	.	TRBV6-2/TRBV6-3	CASTSPRGRTEAFF	TGTGCCAGCACCTCACCCCGGGGCCGCACTGAAGCTTTCTTT
many	TRBJ1-5	.	TRBV6-2/TRBV6-3	CASTAGGVYQPQHF	TGTGCCAGCACCGCGGGGGGGGTTTATCAGCCCCAGCATTTT
many	TRBJ2-2	.	TRBV9	CASRRDQTGELFF	TGTGCCAGCAGGAGGGATCAAACCGGGGAGCTGTTTTTT
.	TRBJ2-7	TRBD1	TRBV12-3/TRBV12-4	CASTFGQGPYEQYF	TGTGCCAGCACCTTCGGACAGGGCCCCTACGAGCAGTACTTC
many	TRBJ2-2	TRBD2	TRBV6-1	CASSERTSWAGELFF	TGTGCCAGCAGTGAGAGGACTAGTTGGGCCGGGGAGCTGTTTTTT
many	TRBJ2-5	TRBD2	TRBV11-2	CASSSGGAGTQYF	TGTGCCAGCAGCTCGGGGGGGGCCGGGACCCAGTACTTC
once	TRBJ1-5	TRBD1	TRBV12-3/TRBV12-4	CASRTGQGGGQPQHF	TGTGCCAGCAGAACGGGACAGGGCGGTGGGCAGCCCCAGCATTTT
many	TRBJ2-2	.	TRBV12-3/TRBV12-4	CASSSRAGSTGELFF	TGTGCCAGCAGCTCCCGAGCCGGGTCGACCGGGGAGCTGTTTTTT
many	TRBJ2-7	.	TRBV2	CASNGFALSYEQYF	TGTGCCAGCAATGGTTTTGCGCTCTCCTACGAGCAGTACTTC
many	TRBJ2-7	.	TRBV2	CASSQGGAQDYEQYF	TGTGCCAGCAGCCAAGGGGGAGCCCAAGACTACGAGCAGTACTTC
many	TRBJ2-7	.	TRBV27	CASSNRDPYEQYF	TGTGCCAGCAGTAACCGGGACCCCTACGAGCAGTACTTC
few	TRBJ2-3	TRBD2	TRBV20-1	CSAFLIAGGLRTDTQYF	TGCAGTGCTTTCCTCATAGCGGGAGGGCTACGAACAGATACGCAGTATTTT
many	TRBJ2-5	TRBD2	TRBV7-9	CASIKAGEETQYF	TGTGCCAGCATCAAAGCGGGGGAGGAGACCCAGTACTTC
.	TRBJ1-5	.	TRBV6-1	CASSEQSFSNQPQHF	TGTGCCAGCAGTGAGCAGAGCTTTAGCAATCAGCCCCAGCATTTT
many	TRBJ1-1	TRBD1	TRBV28	CASAGGTTEAFF	TGTGCCAGCGCAGGGGGTACCACTGAAGCTTTCTTT
.	TRBJ1-2	.	TRBV28	CASSPRVDGYTF	TGTGCCAGCAGCCCGAGGGTCGATGGCTACACCTTC
many	TRBJ2-5	TRBD2	TRBV15	CATSARVAGGWRETQYF	TGTGCCACCAGCGCTCGCGTAGCGGGAGGGTGGAGAGAGACCCAGTACTTC
many	TRBJ2-2	TRBD2	TRBV7-2	CASSSSTGTRELFF	TGTGCCAGCAGCTCCTCAACCGGGACTAGGGAGCTGTTTTTT
many	TRBJ2-3	.	TRBV12-3/TRBV12-4	CASSHRDQWGDTQYF	TGTGCCAGCAGTCACCGGGACCAGTGGGGAGATACGCAGTATTTT
.	TRBJ2-7	.	TRBV5-5	CASGPPNYEQYF	TGTGCCAGCGGCCCCCCCAATTACGAGCAGTACTTC
many	TRBJ1-2	TRBD1	TRBV4-1	CASSQAGGSGGYTF	TGCGCCAGCAGCCAAGCAGGGGGCTCTGGCGGCTACACCTTC
.	TRBJ2-3	TRBD1	TRBV11-2	CASSLGQDTTDTQYF	TGTGCCAGCAGCTTGGGACAGGATACCACAGATACGCAGTATTTT
few	TRBJ2-5	.	TRBV11-2	CVSSLVVRQETQYF	TGTGTCAGCAGCTTAGTGGTCAGACAAGAGACCCAGTACTTC
many	TRBJ1-6	.	TRBV7-8	CASSLVEGHLGSPLHF	TGTGCCAGCAGCTTAGTCGAGGGCCACTTAGGTTCACCCCTCCACTTT
many	TRBJ2-7	.	TRBV7-9	CASSFRGADEQYF	TGTGCCAGCAGCTTTCGGGGAGCGGACGAGCAGTACTTC
.	TRBJ2-7	TRBD1	TRBV7-2	CASSPRTGWSYEQYF	TGTGCCAGCAGCCCGCGGACAGGGTGGTCCTACGAGCAGTACTTC
many	TRBJ2-2	TRBD2	TRBV6-5	CASSYSVAGGVTGELFF	TGTGCCAGCAGTTACTCGGTAGCGGGAGGTGTCACCGGGGAGCTGTTTTTT
many	TRBJ2-7	.	TRBV28	CASSFIQEAYEQYF	TGTGCCAGCAGTTTTATCCAGGAAGCCTACGAGCAGTACTTC
.	TRBJ1-3	.	TRBV30	CAWSERGHTIYF	TGTGCCTGGAGTGAGAGGGGACACACCATATATTTT